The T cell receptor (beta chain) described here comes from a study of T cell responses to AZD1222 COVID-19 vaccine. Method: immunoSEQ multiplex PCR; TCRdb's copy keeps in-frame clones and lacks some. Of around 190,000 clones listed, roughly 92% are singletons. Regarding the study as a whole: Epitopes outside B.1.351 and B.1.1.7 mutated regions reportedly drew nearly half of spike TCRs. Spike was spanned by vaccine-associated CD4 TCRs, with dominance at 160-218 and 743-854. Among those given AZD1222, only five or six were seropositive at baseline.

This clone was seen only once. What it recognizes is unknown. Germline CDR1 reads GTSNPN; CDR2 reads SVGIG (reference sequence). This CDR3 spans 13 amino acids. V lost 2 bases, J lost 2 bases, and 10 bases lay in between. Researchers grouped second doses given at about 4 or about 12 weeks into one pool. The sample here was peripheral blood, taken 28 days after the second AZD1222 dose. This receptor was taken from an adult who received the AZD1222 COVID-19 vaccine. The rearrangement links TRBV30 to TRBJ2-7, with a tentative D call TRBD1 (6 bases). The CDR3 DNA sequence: TGTGCCTGGAGTCCCGGACAGACCTACGAGCAGTACTTC. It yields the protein CAWSPGQTYEQYF. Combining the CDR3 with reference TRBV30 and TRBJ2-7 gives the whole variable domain SQTIHQWPATLVQPVGSPLSLECTVEGTSNPNLYWYRQAAGRGLQLLFYSVGIGQISSEVPQNLSASRPQDRQFILSSKKLLLSDSGFYLCAWSPGQTYEQYFGPGTRLTVT.